This TCR beta chain originates from a study of response to subunit inactivated influenza vaccine. Study-wide findings and caveats: It was suggested by the authors that few new T cells are recruited by each seasonal influenza vaccination.

This CDR3 has 14 amino acids. Germline CDR1 reads MNHEY; CDR2 reads SMNVEV (reference sequence). The J segment lost 6 bases and the V segment lost 6 bases, leaving 8 bases of the junction unmatched. In this sample, this clonotype turned up a few times. The antigen remains undetermined. TCRdb passed the RT-PCR reads through MiXCR, listing each CDR3 protein once. The profile shows 500,000 or so distinct CDR3 sequences, approximately 15% of them singletons. The V and J genes are TRBV27 and TRBJ1-1; 9 nucleotides line up with TRBD1. The sequence derives from a man between 50 and 70 years old who received an inactivated influenza vaccine. The material sequenced was CD4+ T cells sorted from PBMCs, taken around 2 years after vaccination. CDR3 DNA: TGTGCCAGCAGAAGAGGACAGGGGTTCTCTGAAGCTTTCTTT. Translating gives CASRRGQGFSEAFF.